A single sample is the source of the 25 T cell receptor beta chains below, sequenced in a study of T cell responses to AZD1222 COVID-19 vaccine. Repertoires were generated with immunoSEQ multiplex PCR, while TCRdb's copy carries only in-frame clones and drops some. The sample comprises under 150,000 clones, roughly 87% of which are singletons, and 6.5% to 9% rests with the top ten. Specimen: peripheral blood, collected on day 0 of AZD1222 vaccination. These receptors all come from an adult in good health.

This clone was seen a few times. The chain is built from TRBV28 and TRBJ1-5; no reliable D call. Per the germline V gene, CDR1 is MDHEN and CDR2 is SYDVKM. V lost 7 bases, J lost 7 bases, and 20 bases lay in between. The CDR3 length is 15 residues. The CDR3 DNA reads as TGTGCCAGCAACCCCCCCCCGAGGCAAGGCCAGCCCCAGCATTTT. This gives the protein CASNPPPRQGQPQHF.

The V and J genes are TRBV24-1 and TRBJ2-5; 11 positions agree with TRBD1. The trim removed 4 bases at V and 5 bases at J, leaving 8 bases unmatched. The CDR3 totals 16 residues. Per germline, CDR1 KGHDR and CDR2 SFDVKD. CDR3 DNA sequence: TGTGCCACCAGTGACCGGACAGGGGGCGTTGGGGAGACCCAGTACTTC. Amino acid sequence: CATSDRTGGVGETQYF.

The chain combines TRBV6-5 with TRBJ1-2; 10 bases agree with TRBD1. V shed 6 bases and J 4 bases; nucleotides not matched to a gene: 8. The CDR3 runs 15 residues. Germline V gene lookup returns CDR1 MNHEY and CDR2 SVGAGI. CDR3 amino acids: CASSFSGTGVYGYTF. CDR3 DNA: TGTGCCAGCAGCTTCAGTGGGACAGGGGTCTATGGCTACACCTTC.

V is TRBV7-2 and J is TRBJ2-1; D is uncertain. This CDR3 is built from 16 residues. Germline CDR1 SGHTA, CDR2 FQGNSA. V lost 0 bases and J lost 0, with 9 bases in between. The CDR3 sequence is CASSLAPSSSYNEQFF. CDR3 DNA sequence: TGTGCCAGCAGCTTAGCTCCCTCCAGCTCCTACAATGAGCAGTTCTTC.

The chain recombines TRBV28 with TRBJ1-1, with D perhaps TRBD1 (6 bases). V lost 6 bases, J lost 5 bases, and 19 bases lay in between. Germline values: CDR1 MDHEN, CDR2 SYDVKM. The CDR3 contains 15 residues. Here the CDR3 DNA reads TGTGCCAGCAGCGCTACAGGGAGGAGATGGACTGAAGCTTTCTTT. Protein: CASSATGRRWTEAFF. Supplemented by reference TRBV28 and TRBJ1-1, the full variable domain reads DVKVTQSSRYLVKRTGEKVFLECVQDMDHENMFWYRQDPGLGLRLIYFSYDVKMKEKGDIPEGYSVSREKKERFSLILESASTNQTSMYLCASSATGRRWTEAFFGQGTRLTVV.

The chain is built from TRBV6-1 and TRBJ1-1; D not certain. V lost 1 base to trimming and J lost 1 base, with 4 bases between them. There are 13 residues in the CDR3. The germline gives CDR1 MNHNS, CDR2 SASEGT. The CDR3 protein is CASSEGENTEAFF. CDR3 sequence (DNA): TGTGCCAGCAGTGAAGGGGAGAACACTGAAGCTTTCTTT.

The CDR3 is CASTVSYNSPLHF. In DNA form, the CDR3 reads TGTGCCAGCACGGTCTCCTATAATTCACCCCTCCACTTT. The V call is TRBV4-2, the J call TRBJ1-6; no firm D call. The CDR3 sequence is 13 residues long. Germline loops: CDR1 LGHNA, CDR2 YNFKEQ. The V and J ends lost 7 bases and 0 bases respectively, with 4 bases between them.

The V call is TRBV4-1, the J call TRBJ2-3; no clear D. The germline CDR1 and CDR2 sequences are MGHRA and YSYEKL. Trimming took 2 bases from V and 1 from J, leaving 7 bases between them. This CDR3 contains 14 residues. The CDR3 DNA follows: TGCGCCAGCAGCCAACCGGACCGCACAGATACGCAGTATTTT. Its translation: CASSQPDRTDTQYF.

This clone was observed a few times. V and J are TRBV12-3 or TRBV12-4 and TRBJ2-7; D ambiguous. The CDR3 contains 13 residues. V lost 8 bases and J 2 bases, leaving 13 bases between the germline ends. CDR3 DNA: TGTGCCAGCTCTTTCGGGCAGCCCTACGAGCAGTACTTC. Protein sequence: CASSFGQPYEQYF.

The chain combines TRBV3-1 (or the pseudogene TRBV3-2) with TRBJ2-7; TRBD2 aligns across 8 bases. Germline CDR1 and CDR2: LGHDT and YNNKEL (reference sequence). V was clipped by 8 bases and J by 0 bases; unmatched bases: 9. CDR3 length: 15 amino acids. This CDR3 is CASGERGKSSYEQYF. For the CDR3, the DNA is TGTGCCAGCGGAGAGCGGGGGAAAAGCTCCTACGAGCAGTACTTC.

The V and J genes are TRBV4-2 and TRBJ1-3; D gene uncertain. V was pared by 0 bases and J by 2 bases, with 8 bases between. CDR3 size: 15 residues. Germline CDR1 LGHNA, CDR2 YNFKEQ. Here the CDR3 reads CASSQDRGTGNTIYF. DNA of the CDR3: TGTGCCAGCAGCCAAGATCGGGGAACTGGAAACACCATATATTTT.

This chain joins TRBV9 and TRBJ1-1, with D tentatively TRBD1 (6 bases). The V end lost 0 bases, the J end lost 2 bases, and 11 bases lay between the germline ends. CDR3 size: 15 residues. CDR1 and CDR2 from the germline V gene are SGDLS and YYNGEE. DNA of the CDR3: TGTGCCAGCAGCGTAGTGGGGGCGGGTAACACTGAAGCTTTCTTT. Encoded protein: CASSVVGAGNTEAFF. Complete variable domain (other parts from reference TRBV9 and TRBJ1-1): DSGVTQTPKHLITATGQRVTLRCSPRSGDLSVYWYQQSLDQGLQFLIQYYNGEERAKGNILERFSAQQFPDLHSELNLSSLELGDSALYFCASSVVGAGNTEAFFGQGTRLTVV.

The CDR3 here is CAISESLSGEQFF. CDR3 coding DNA: TGTGCCATCAGTGAGTCTCTAAGCGGGGAGCAGTTCTTC. This rearrangement joins TRBV10-3 to TRBJ2-1, with D possibly TRBD2 on 6 matching bases. Germline CDR1 and CDR2: ENHRY and SYGVKD. The CDR3 length is 13 residues. V was cut by 0 bases and J by 10 bases, with 10 bases left in between.

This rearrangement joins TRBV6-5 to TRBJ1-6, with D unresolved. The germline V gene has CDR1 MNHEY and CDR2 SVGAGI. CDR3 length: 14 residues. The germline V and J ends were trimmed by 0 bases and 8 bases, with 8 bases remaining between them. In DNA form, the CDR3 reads TGTGCCAGCAGTTACTCTATGAGGGATTCACCCCTCCACTTT. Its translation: CASSYSMRDSPLHF.

CDR3 sequence reads: CASSIDLLGGANNSPLHF. Here the CDR3 DNA reads TGTGCCAGTAGTATAGATCTGCTTGGAGGGGCCAATAATTCACCCCTCCACTTT. The chain joins TRBV19 to TRBJ1-6; TRBD1 is a possible D gene (5 bases). The V gene's germline CDR1 is LNHDA and CDR2 SQIVND (reference sequence). The CDR3 sequence is 18 residues long. Deletions cut 0 bases from V and 5 bases from J, with 17 bases between.

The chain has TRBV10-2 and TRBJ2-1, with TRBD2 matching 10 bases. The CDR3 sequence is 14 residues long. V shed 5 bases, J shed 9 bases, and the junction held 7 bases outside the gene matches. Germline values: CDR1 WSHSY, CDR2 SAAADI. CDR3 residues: CASSPSGRTGEQFF. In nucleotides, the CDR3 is TGCGCCAGCAGTCCTAGCGGGAGAACTGGTGAGCAGTTCTTC.

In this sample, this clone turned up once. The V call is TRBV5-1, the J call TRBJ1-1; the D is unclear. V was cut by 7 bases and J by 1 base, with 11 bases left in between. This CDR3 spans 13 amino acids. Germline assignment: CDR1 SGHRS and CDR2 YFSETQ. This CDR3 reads CASGVSPNTEAFF. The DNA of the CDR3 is TGCGCCAGCGGAGTGAGTCCGAACACTGAAGCTTTCTTT.

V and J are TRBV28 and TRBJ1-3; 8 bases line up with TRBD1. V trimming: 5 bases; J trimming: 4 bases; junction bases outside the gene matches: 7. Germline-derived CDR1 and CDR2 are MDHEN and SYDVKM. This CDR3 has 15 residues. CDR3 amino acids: CASSNQGAQGNTIYF. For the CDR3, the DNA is TGTGCCAGCAGTAACCAGGGGGCGCAGGGAAACACCATATATTTT. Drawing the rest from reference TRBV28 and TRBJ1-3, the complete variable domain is DVKVTQSSRYLVKRTGEKVFLECVQDMDHENMFWYRQDPGLGLRLIYFSYDVKMKEKGDIPEGYSVSREKKERFSLILESASTNQTSMYLCASSNQGAQGNTIYFGEGSWLTVV.

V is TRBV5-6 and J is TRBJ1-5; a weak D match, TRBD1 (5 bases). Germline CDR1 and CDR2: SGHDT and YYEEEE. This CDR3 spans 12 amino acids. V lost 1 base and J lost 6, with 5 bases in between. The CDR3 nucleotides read TGTGCCAGCAGCTTGAGGGGTCAGCCCCAGCATTTT. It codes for CASSLRGQPQHF.

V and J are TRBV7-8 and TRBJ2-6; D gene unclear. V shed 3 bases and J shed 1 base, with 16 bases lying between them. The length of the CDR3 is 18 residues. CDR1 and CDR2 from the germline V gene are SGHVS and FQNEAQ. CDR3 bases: TGTGCCAGCAGCTTGCAGCCCCCATATGGATCTGGGGCCAACGTCCTGACTTTC. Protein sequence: CASSLQPPYGSGANVLTF.

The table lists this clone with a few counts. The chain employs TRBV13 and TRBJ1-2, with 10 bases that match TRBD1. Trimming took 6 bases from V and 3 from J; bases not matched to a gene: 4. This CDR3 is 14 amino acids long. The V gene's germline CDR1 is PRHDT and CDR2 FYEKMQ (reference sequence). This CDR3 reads CASRRTGGDYGYTF. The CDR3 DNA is TGTGCCAGCAGGCGGACAGGGGGGGACTATGGCTACACCTTC.

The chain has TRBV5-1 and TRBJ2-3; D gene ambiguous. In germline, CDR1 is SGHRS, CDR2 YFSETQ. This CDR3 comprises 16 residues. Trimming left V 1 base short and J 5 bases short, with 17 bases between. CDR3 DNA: TGCGCCAGCAGCTTGTATGTCGCTACCACCGGAGATACGCAGTATTTT. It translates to CASSLYVATTGDTQYF.

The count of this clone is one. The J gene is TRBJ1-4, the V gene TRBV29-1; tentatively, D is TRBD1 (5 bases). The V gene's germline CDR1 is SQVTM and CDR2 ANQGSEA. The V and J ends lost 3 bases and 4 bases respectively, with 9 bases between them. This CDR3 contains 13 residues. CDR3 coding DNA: TGCAGCGTTGAGGGGGGGAGTAATGAAAAACTGTTTTTT. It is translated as CSVEGGSNEKLFF.

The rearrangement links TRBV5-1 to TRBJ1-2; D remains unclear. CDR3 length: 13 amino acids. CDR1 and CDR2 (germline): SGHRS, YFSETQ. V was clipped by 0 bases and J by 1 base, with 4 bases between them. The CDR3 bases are TGCGCCAGCAGCTTGGCTGTTAACTATGGCTACACCTTC. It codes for CASSLAVNYGYTF.

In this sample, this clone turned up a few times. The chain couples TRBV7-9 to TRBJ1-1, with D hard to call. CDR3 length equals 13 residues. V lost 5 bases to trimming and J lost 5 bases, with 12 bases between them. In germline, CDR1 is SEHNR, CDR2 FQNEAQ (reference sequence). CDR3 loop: CASSEEAPTEAFF. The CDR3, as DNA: TGTGCCAGCAGCGAGGAGGCCCCTACTGAAGCTTTCTTT.